The 26 T cell receptor beta chains in this list originate from one sample, sequenced in a study of regulatory T cells in long-lasting Graves disease. Through Arm-PCR of CDR3 regions and iRepertoire HTBI primers, TCR beta libraries were built. TCRdb called the multiplex PCR reads again in MiXCR, with one record for every CDR3 protein. The table includes 500,000 to 700,000 distinct CDR3 sequences, around 17% detected once. This sample's time point: newly diagnosed GD, antithyroid drugs for less than 3 months. The TCR library was made from RNA extracted from PBMCs. A further study also used this sample, focusing on T cells in Graves' hyperthyroidism and ophthalmopathy.

This sample comprised peripheral blood mononuclear cells (PBMCs), obtained at new diagnosis, from a patient treated with antithyroid drugs. Every receptor here comes from a woman younger than 45 with Graves disease.

In this sample, this clonotype turned up many times. The V call is TRBV28, the J call TRBJ1-5; TRBD1 matches 7 bases. The germline CDR1 and CDR2 sequences are MDHEN and SYDVKM. Trimming cost V 1 base and J 2 bases; bases outside gene matches: 11. The CDR3 spans 18 residues. The CDR3 loop reads CASSLLIFDRAGNQPQHF. CDR3 DNA sequence: TGTGCCAGCAGTTTATTGATTTTCGACAGGGCAGGCAATCAGCCCCAGCATTTT.

Many counts were recorded for this clonotype. V is TRBV2 and J is TRBJ1-4; the D is unclear. The J call is in doubt because the DNA end fits TRBJ1-6 better. CDR1 is SNHLY, CDR2 FYNNEI, per germline. CDR3 size: 15 residues. The CDR3 nucleotides read TGTGCCAGCACCGTCGGACGCCCCTATAATTCACCCCTCCACTTT. Amino acids: CASTVGRPYNSPLHF.

Concerning this clonotype: Given a much more abundant clone one base away, this may be a read error. This chain joins TRBV6-2 or TRBV6-3 and TRBJ2-1; the D gene could be TRBD1 or TRBD2 (5 bases each). The DNA matches TRBJ2-5 better at its end, which makes the J call doubtful. The CDR3 contains 13 residues. Germline assignment: CDR1 MNHEY and CDR2 SVGEGT. The CDR3 protein is CASSEAWGETQYF. The DNA of the CDR3 is TGTGCCAGCAGTGAAGCGTGGGGGGAGACCCAGTACTTC.

This clonotype was detected only a few times. The chain couples TRBV14 to TRBJ1-2; D remains unclear. Trimming removed 5 bases at V and 9 bases at J, with 16 bases between. This CDR3 contains 13 residues. The V gene's germline CDR1 is SGHDN and CDR2 FVKESK. CDR3 amino acids: CASSDNLNNRYTF. The CDR3 region has the DNA TGTGCCAGCAGCGATAATCTAAACAACCGCTACACCTTC.

This clonotype was counted at least ten times. The chain links TRBV10-3 to TRBJ1-1; 9 positions match TRBD1. V gave up 6 bases and J gave up 5 bases; unmatched junction bases: 13. CDR1 and CDR2 (germline): ENHRY, SYGVKD. CDR3 length: 16 residues. The CDR3 protein is CAIRISGTGLTTEAFF. CDR3 in DNA: TGTGCCATCAGGATATCCGGGACAGGGCTTACAACTGAAGCTTTCTTT.

This clonotype was counted ten times or more. The chain links TRBV28 to TRBJ1-2; the D gene is possibly TRBD1 (6 bases). The germline V and J ends were trimmed by 6 bases and 9 bases, with 14 bases remaining between them. The CDR3 has 12 amino acids. CDR1 and CDR2 from the germline V gene are MDHEN and SYDVKM. CDR3 region: CASRRTEWSYTF. CDR3 nucleotides: TGTGCCAGCAGACGGACAGAATGGAGCTACACCTTC.

As concerns this clonotype: A single base is all that separates this from a far larger clone, so a read error is likely. The chain carries TRBV28 and TRBJ2-3; D ambiguous. The DNA end favors TRBJ1-1, so the J call may be wrong. CDR1 MDHEN and CDR2 SYDVKM come from the germline V gene. The length of the CDR3 is 13 residues. The DNA of the CDR3 is TGTGCCAGCAGTTTAGTGGAGTACACTGGAGCTTTCTTT. Its protein is CASSLVEYTGAFF.

The chain recombines TRBV15 with TRBJ2-1; weak D call: TRBD2 (6 bases). Germline values: CDR1 LNHNV, CDR2 YYDKDF (reference sequence). The CDR3 spans 15 residues. Trimming stripped 3 bases from V and 0 bases from J, with 9 bases between. The CDR3 loop is CATSRTRGSYNEQFF. CDR3 sequence (DNA): TGTGCCACCAGCAGGACTAGGGGCTCCTACAATGAGCAGTTCTTC.

This clonotype has at least ten counts. The chain links TRBV5-1 to TRBJ1-1; D gene unclear. The CDR3 contains 15 residues. V lost 0 bases, J lost 5 bases, and 14 bases lay in between. Germline V CDR1 and CDR2: SGHRS, YFSETQ. Here the CDR3 reads CASSLEATQLTEAFF. CDR3 DNA: TGCGCCAGCAGCTTGGAGGCCACGCAGCTGACTGAAGCTTTCTTT.

In this sample, this clonotype turned up a few times. CDR3 in amino acids: CASSLGLAGVADTQYF. In nucleotides, the CDR3 is TGCGCCAGCAGCTTGGGGCTAGCGGGAGTAGCAGATACGCAGTATTTT. The chain links TRBV5-1 to TRBJ2-3; the match to TRBD2 covers 10 bases. J lost 4 bases, V lost 0 bases, and 5 bases had no gene match. Germline CDR1 reads SGHRS; CDR2 reads YFSETQ. CDR3 length: 16 residues. The full variable domain, completed using reference TRBV5-1 and TRBJ2-3, is KAGVTQTPRYLIKTRGQQVTLSCSPISGHRSVSWYQQTPGQGLQFLFEYFSETQRNKGNFPGRFSGRQFSNSRSEMNVSTLELGDSALYLCASSLGLAGVADTQYFGPGTRLTVL.

The chain employs TRBV27 and TRBJ2-7; 7 bases fit TRBD2. The CDR3 loop spans 14 amino acids. The V and J ends lost 2 bases and 2 bases, in that order; junction bases with no gene match: 3. CDR1 is MNHEY, CDR2 SMNVEV, per germline (reference sequence). Written as DNA, the CDR3 is TGTGCCAGCAGTTTAGAAGCGGGGCCCTACGAGCAGTACTTC. Protein product: CASSLEAGPYEQYF.

This clonotype was picked up many times. The chain joins TRBV5-1 to TRBJ2-5, with D perhaps matching TRBD2 (6 bases). The CDR3 sequence is 14 residues long. V gave up 0 bases and J gave up 5 bases, with 11 bases separating them. CDR1 is SGHRS and CDR2 is YFSETQ in the germline V gene. The CDR3 DNA reads as TGCGCCAGCAGCTTGGCCGGGGGAGTTGAGACCCAGTACTTC. Amino acid sequence: CASSLAGGVETQYF.

In its sample, this clonotype was seen a few times. The chain combines TRBV14 with TRBJ2-4; TRBD2 aligns across 7 bases. The CDR3 consists of 16 residues. Germline values: CDR1 SGHDN, CDR2 FVKESK. V lost 4 bases to trimming and J lost 5 bases; unmatched junction nucleotides: 11. The CDR3 region is CASSPLGRGGENIQYF. CDR3 DNA: TGTGCCAGCAGCCCTTTGGGGAGGGGCGGAGAAAACATTCAGTACTTC. Combining the CDR3 with reference TRBV14 and TRBJ2-4 gives the whole variable domain EAGVTQFPSHSVIEKGQTVTLRCDPISGHDNLYWYRRVMGKEIKFLLHFVKESKQDESGMPNNRFLAERTGGTYSTLKVQPAELEDSGVYFCASSPLGRGGENIQYFGAGTRLSVL.

This clonotype was counted a few times. V is TRBV6-4 and J is TRBJ2-5, with 12 bases matching TRBD2. Per germline, CDR1 MRHNA and CDR2 SNTAGT. The V segment lost 7 bases and the J segment 3 bases; nucleotides outside the gene matches: 12. This CDR3 contains 17 residues. The CDR3 loop reads CASTRGERLAGEETQYF. Here the CDR3 DNA reads TGTGCCAGCACCAGAGGGGAGCGACTAGCGGGGGAAGAGACCCAGTACTTC.

This clonotype was detected a few times. This sequence joins TRBV29-1 and TRBJ2-5; D remains unclear. The germline V and J ends were trimmed by 1 base and 4 bases, with 10 bases remaining between them. Looked up from germline, CDR1 is SQVTM and CDR2 is ANQGSEA. The CDR3 length is 13 residues. CDR3 protein: CSVEALPLETQYF. CDR3 sequence (DNA): TGCAGCGTTGAAGCGTTGCCGCTAGAGACCCAGTACTTC.

The V gene is TRBV13, the J gene TRBJ2-2; 7 nucleotides line up with TRBD2. Germline CDR1 is PRHDT and CDR2 is FYEKMQ (reference sequence). The V and J ends lost 5 bases and 7 bases, in that order; junction bases with no gene match: 7. This CDR3 is built from 14 residues. CDR3 region: CASSQLGGVGELFF. In DNA form, the CDR3 reads TGTGCCAGCAGCCAATTGGGAGGGGTCGGGGAGCTGTTTTTT.

This clonotype has ten or more counts. CDR3 in amino acids: CASSLRRSSTDTQYF. The CDR3 DNA follows: TGTGCCAGCAGCTTGCGGAGATCTAGCACAGATACGCAGTATTTT. V gene TRBV7-9 combines with J gene TRBJ2-3; D unclear. This CDR3 contains 15 residues. From germline, CDR1 is SEHNR and CDR2 FQNEAQ (reference sequence). V was cut by 3 bases and J by 0 bases, with 10 bases left in between.

The chain is built from TRBV4-1 and TRBJ2-3, with 7 nucleotides matching TRBD1. Germline CDR1 is MGHRA and CDR2 is YSYEKL. J lost 6 bases, V lost 1 base, and 10 bases had no gene match. This CDR3 has 16 residues. The CDR3 here is CASSQGPPTGYDTQYF. CDR3 DNA: TGCGCCAGCAGCCAAGGACCCCCGACAGGGTACGATACGCAGTATTTT.

The gene calls are TRBV20-1 and TRBJ1-2; perhaps TRBD1 as D (6 bases). Germline CDR1 DFQATT, CDR2 SNEGSKA (reference sequence). V lost 4 bases, J lost 6 bases, and 12 bases lay in between. This CDR3 has 12 amino acids. This CDR3 reads CSATGTNNGYTF. The CDR3 DNA follows: TGCAGTGCTACCGGGACAAATAATGGCTACACCTTC.

In this sample, this clonotype turned up a few times. The chain recombines TRBV7-8 with TRBJ2-2; a weak D match, TRBD2 (6 bases). Trimming took 5 bases from V and 1 from J, leaving 11 bases between them. Germline V gene data show CDR1 as SGHVS and CDR2 as FQNEAQ. This CDR3 region has 15 residues. CDR3 nucleotide sequence: TGTGCCAGCAGCCGGGACTCTTGGAACACCGGGGAGCTGTTTTTT. Amino acid sequence: CASSRDSWNTGELFF.

This clonotype was picked up many times. The V call is TRBV20-1, the J call TRBJ2-3; D is unclear. The V end was cut by 0 bases, the J end by 4 bases, with 14 bases between. The CDR3 loop spans 15 amino acids. From germline, CDR1 is DFQATT and CDR2 SNEGSKA (reference sequence). The CDR3 sequence is CSARDRADGPDTQYF. CDR3 nucleotides: TGCAGTGCTAGAGATCGGGCGGACGGCCCAGATACGCAGTATTTT.

A few counts support this clonotype. The chain carries TRBV20-1 and TRBJ1-3, with 8 bases lining up with TRBD1. The CDR3 spans 16 residues. Germline values: CDR1 DFQATT, CDR2 SNEGSKA (reference sequence). V trimming: 6 bases; J trimming: 4 bases; junction bases outside the gene matches: 14. CDR3 sequence (DNA): TGCAGTGCGATTCCGACAGGGGAGATAGCAGGAAACACCATATATTTT. This gives the protein CSAIPTGEIAGNTIYF.

This clonotype was seen repeatedly, ten times or more. J is TRBJ2-5 and V is TRBV20-1, with D hard to call. The CDR3 length is 11 residues. Trimming removed 5 bases from V and 5 bases from J, with 9 bases in between. Germline V gives CDR1 DFQATT, CDR2 SNEGSKA (reference sequence). The CDR3 DNA is TGCAGTGCTGGGCGGACGGAGACCCAGTACTTC. Its protein is CSAGRTETQYF.

This clonotype was observed at least ten times. The genes are TRBV11-2 and TRBJ2-1; no firm D call. The V gene's germline CDR1 is SGHAT and CDR2 FQNNGV. The CDR3 consists of 17 residues. Trimming shortened V by 2 bases and J by 9 bases, and 23 bases separated the two germline ends. Written as DNA, the CDR3 is TGTGCCAGCAGCTTATCCAGCGTTCCGCCCGGCAGCCTTGAGCAGTTCTTC. It specifies CASSLSSVPPGSLEQFF.

This clonotype has a count of ten or more. The chain combines TRBV20-1 with TRBJ1-2; TRBD1 might be the D (6 bases). Germline CDR1 reads DFQATT; CDR2 reads SNEGSKA (reference sequence). The CDR3 extends over 13 amino acids. V lost 0 bases and J 9 bases, leaving 14 bases between the germline ends. The CDR3 nucleotides read TGCAGTGCTAGAGAGAGGGGGGCTATGAGCTACACCTTC. It is translated as CSARERGAMSYTF.

As concerns this clonotype: It differs at one base from a far larger clone, so likely a read error. The chain couples TRBV6-5 to TRBJ1-1, with D tentatively TRBD1 (5 bases). Looked up from germline, CDR1 is MNHEY and CDR2 is SVGAGI. The CDR3 extends over 15 amino acids. V shed 4 bases and J shed 6 bases, with 18 bases lying between them. The CDR3 region has the DNA TGTGCCAGCAGTTCCGACCGGACAATCTCGTCTGAAGCTTTCTTT. This encodes CASSSDRTISSEAFF.